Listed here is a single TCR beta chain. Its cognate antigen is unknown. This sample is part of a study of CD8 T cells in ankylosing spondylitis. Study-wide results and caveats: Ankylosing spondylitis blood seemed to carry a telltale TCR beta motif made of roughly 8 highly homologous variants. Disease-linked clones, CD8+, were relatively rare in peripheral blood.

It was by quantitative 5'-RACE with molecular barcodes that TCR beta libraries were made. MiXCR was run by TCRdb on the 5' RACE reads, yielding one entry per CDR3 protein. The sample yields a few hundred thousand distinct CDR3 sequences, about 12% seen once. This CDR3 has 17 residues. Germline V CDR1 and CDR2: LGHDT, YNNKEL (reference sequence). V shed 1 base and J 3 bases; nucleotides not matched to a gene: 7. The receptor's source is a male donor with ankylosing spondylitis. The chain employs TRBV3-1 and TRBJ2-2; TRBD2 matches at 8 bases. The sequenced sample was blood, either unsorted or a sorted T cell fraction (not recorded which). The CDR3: CASSQVRAGADTGELFF. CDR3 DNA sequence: TGTGCCAGCAGCCAAGTCCGAGCGGGAGCCGACACCGGGGAGCTGTTTTTT.